One T cell receptor beta chain is described in this entry. Its antigen is undetermined. Germline assignment: CDR1 SGDLS and CDR2 YYNGEE. V gave up 1 base and J gave up 7 bases; unmatched junction bases: 5. The CDR3 sequence is 15 residues long. This sample stems from a study of cytomegalovirus exposure and HLA in healthy donors. Study findings and constraints: An Asian-associated ancestry cluster reportedly showed fewer N-insertions than the approximately 620-donor mean in a later analysis.

The PCR was carried out with 60 Vbeta primers and 13 Jbeta primers. The table came from immunoSEQ multiplex PCR; TCRdb's copy has only in-frame clones and leaves some out. The sample contains 200,000 or so clones, approximately 80% of which appear only once. The sequenced material came from PBMCs. The sequence was obtained from a man aged 25 to 40 in good health and CMV-seronegative. The V and J genes are TRBV9 and TRBJ1-2, with 12 bases matching TRBD1. The CDR3 nucleotides are TGTGCCAGCAGCGTATGGGGACAGGGGGCCGGTGGCTACACCTTC. Translated: CASSVWGQGAGGYTF. Full variable domain (outside the CDR3, taken from reference TRBV9 and TRBJ1-2): DSGVTQTPKHLITATGQRVTLRCSPRSGDLSVYWYQQSLDQGLQFLIQYYNGEERAKGNILERFSAQQFPDLHSELNLSSLELGDSALYFCASSVWGQGAGGYTFGSGTRLTVV.